The entry below gives a single T cell receptor (beta chain) sequence along with its context. This sample was included in a study of OX40 agonist ivuxolimab in advanced cancers. This CDR3 comprises 15 residues. Germline V CDR1 and CDR2: MDHEN, SYDVKM. Unmatched junction bases numbered 7, after V lost 5 bases and J lost 0 bases. Clones were read by immunoSEQ multiplex PCR, and TCRdb kept only the in-frame ones, dropping some. Of roughly 70,000 clones in the sample, 70% to 90% were seen once. This chain joins TRBV28 and TRBJ2-7; 7 bases are shared with TRBD2. Material: CD4+ or CD8+ T cells sorted from blood, obtained in a trial of the OX40 agonist ivuxolimab. The TCR sequence derives from an adult with an advanced solid tumor such as melanoma, head and neck, liver or kidney cancer. CDR3 in DNA: TGTGCCAGCAGTGCTCGAGGGACTAACTCCTACGAGCAGTACTTC. Protein sequence: CASSARGTNSYEQYF.